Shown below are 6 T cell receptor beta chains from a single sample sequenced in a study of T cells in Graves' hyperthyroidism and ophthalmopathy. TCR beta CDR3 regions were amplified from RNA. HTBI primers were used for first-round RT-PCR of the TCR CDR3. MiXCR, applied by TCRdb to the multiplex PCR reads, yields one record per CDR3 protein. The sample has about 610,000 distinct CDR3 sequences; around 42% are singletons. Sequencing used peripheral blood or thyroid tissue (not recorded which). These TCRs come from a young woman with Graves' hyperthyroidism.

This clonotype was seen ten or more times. CDR3 DNA sequence: TGTGCCAGCAGCATTGGACTAAGTCCCAACGAGCAGTACTTC. Residues: CASSIGLSPNEQYF. The gene calls are TRBV7-2 and TRBJ2-7; maybe TRBD2 (6 bases). The CDR3 spans 14 residues. Trimming left V 5 bases short and J 5 bases short, with 16 bases between. CDR1 and CDR2 from the germline V gene are SGHTA and FQGNSA.

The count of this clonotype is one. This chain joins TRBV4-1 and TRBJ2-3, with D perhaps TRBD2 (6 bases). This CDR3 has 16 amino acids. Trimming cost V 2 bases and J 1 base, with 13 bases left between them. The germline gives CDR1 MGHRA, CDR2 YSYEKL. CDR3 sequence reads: CASSQRHGGGTDTQYF. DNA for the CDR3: TGCGCCAGCAGCCAAAGACATGGAGGGGGCACAGATACGCAGTATTTT.

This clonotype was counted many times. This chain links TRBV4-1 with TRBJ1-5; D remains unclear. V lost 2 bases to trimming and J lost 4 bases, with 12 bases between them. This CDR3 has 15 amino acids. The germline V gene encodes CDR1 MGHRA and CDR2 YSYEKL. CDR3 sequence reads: CASSQIPRENQPQHF. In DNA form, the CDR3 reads TGCGCCAGCAGCCAAATCCCCCGGGAGAATCAGCCCCAGCATTTT.

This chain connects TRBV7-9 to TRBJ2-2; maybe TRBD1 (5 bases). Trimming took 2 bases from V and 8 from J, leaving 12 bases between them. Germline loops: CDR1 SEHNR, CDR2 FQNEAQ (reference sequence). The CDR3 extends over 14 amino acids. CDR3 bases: TGTGCCAGCAGCTTAAGGGGTGCCATGGGGGAGCTGTTTTTT. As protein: CASSLRGAMGELFF.

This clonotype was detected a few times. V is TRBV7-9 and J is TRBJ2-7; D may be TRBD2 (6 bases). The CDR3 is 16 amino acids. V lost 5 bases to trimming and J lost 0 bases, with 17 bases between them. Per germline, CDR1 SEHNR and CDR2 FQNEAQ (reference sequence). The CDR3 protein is CASSPLGDSYSYEQYF. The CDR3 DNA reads TGTGCCAGCAGCCCCTTGGGGGACTCCTACTCCTACGAGCAGTACTTC.

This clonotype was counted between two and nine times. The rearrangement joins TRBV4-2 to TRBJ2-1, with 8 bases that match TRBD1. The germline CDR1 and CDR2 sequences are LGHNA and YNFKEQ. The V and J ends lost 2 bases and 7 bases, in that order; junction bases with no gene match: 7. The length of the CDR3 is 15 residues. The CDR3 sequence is CASSQSGGAGNEQFF. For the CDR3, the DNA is TGTGCCAGCAGCCAATCAGGGGGCGCGGGAAATGAGCAGTTCTTC.